The rows below give T cell receptor beta chains drawn from one sample of a study of post-analysis software for immune sequencing data. MiXCR, run by TCRdb on the PCR reads, gives a single entry per CDR3 protein. Of about 680,000 distinct CDR3 sequences in the sample, 55% to 60% were seen once. Sequenced: blood. These receptors all come from a girl aged 2 to 9 with multiple sclerosis. CDR3s leave out the opening cysteine and the closing phenylalanine or tryptophan. D genes are given only for firm matches.

NA,TRBV6-2/TRBV6-3,TRBJ2-6,ASIDPAGANVLT
NA,TRBV29-1,TRBJ1-2,SGTPLANYGYT
TRBD2,TRBV10-2,TRBJ2-5,ASRGLAGGYQETQY
TRBD1,TRBV7-9,TRBJ2-1,ASSSRDRGPLNYNEQF
TRBD2,TRBV6-2/TRBV6-3,NA,ASSYSTASGVKETQY
TRBD1,TRBV10-2,TRBJ2-3,ASRWDRGRTDTQY
TRBD1,TRBV9,TRBJ2-6,ASSVAWTGGISGANVLT
NA,TRBV7-9,TRBJ1-6,ASSFREGNSPLH
TRBD2,TRBV5-1,TRBJ2-1,ASSAPGRDGYNEQF
TRBD2,TRBV19,TRBJ2-1,ASSIAGVPGGWNEQF
TRBD2,TRBV24-1,TRBJ2-1,ATSDSGGPFNEQF
NA,TRBV7-9,TRBJ2-3,ASSRRASTDTQY
TRBD2,TRBV28,TRBJ2-3,ASTVGLAGTDTQY
TRBD2,TRBV6-4,TRBJ2-2,ASSDSSGRNTGELF
NA,TRBV7-6,TRBJ1-6,ASSLEGPASPLH
NA,TRBV6-5,TRBJ1-1,ASTHRVTSNTEAF
TRBD2,TRBV12-3/TRBV12-4,TRBJ2-5,ASNPGGGEAIRETQY
NA,TRBV4-2,TRBJ1-2,ASSQDRINGVGTNYGYT
NA,TRBV4-1,TRBJ1-5,ASSQVGMGQPQH
TRBD2,TRBV12-3/TRBV12-4,TRBJ2-1,ASSLGFSGLAGSYNEQF
NA,TRBV7-2,TRBJ2-5,ASSRTPVTGETQY
NA,TRBV5-1,TRBJ2-1,ASSLGGTLHNEQF